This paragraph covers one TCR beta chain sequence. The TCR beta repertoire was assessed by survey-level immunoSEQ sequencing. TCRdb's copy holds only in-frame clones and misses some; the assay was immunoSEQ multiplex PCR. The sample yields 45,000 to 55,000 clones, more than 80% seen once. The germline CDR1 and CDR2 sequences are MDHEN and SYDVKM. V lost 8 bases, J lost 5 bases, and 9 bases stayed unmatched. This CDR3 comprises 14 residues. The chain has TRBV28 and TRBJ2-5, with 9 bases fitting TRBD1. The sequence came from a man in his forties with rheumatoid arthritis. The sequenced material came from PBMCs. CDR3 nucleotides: TGTGCCAGCTCCCCGGACAGGGGAGTCGAGACCCAGTACTTC. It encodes CASSPDRGVETQYF.